This is a list of T cell receptor beta chains from one sample in a study of CD8 T cells in Susac syndrome. In TCRdb, the immunoSEQ multiplex PCR reads were re-called with MiXCR into one record per CDR3 protein. The sample includes some 200,000 distinct CDR3 sequences, 85% to 95% seen only once; the top ten take 0.1%. The sequenced sample consisted of CD4+ T cells from PBMCs. The origin of the receptors is a human donor in good health. Each CDR3 is given with its conserved first and last residue. A D gene is named only where the DNA matches it firmly. Part of the rows lack a size; the others show once, few, many or a class for expanded clones.

v_call: TRBV7-3
clone_size: .
j_call: TRBJ2-5
d_call: .
cdr3_aa: CASSLNGQGGETQYF
cdr3_nt: TGTGCCAGCAGCTTAAACGGTCAGGGGGGCGAGACCCAGTACTTC

v_call: TRBV3-1
clone_size: .
j_call: TRBJ2-5
d_call: TRBD2
cdr3_aa: CASSRTSGSTQTQYF
cdr3_nt: TGTGCCAGCAGCCGCACTAGCGGGAGTACACAGACCCAGTACTTC

v_call: TRBV29-1
clone_size: .
j_call: TRBJ2-5
d_call: TRBD2
cdr3_aa: CSVERGGRETQYF
cdr3_nt: TGCAGCGTTGAGAGGGGAGGGCGGGAGACCCAGTACTTC

v_call: TRBV20-1
clone_size: once
j_call: TRBJ2-7
d_call: TRBD2
cdr3_aa: CSAPFRGSGTNEQYF
cdr3_nt: TGCAGTGCACCTTTTCGTGGTAGCGGGACCAACGAGCAGTACTTC

v_call: TRBV18
clone_size: .
j_call: TRBJ2-5
d_call: .
cdr3_aa: CASSPPSSSETQYF
cdr3_nt: TGTGCCAGCTCACCACCAAGCTCTTCGGAGACCCAGTACTTC

v_call: TRBV6-2/TRBV6-3
clone_size: once
j_call: TRBJ2-5
d_call: TRBD1
cdr3_aa: CASSYSTGQEKETQYF
cdr3_nt: TGTGCCAGCAGTTACTCGACGGGACAGGAAAAAGAGACCCAGTACTTC

v_call: TRBV6-2/TRBV6-3
clone_size: .
j_call: TRBJ2-1
d_call: .
cdr3_aa: CASSDSPQYNEQFF
cdr3_nt: TGTGCCAGCAGCGACAGTCCGCAGTACAATGAGCAGTTCTTC

v_call: TRBV29-1
clone_size: .
j_call: TRBJ2-6
d_call: .
cdr3_aa: CSVQGSGANVLTF
cdr3_nt: TGCAGCGTTCAGGGTTCTGGGGCCAACGTCCTGACTTTC

v_call: TRBV24-1
clone_size: .
j_call: TRBJ2-5
d_call: .
cdr3_aa: CATSEPGTLDRETQYF
cdr3_nt: TGTGCCACCAGTGAACCCGGGACACTAGACAGAGAGACCCAGTACTTC

v_call: TRBV4-1
clone_size: .
j_call: TRBJ2-1
d_call: .
cdr3_aa: CASSQIGNEQFF
cdr3_nt: TGCGCCAGCAGCCAAATCGGCAATGAGCAGTTCTTC

v_call: TRBV12-3/TRBV12-4
clone_size: .
j_call: TRBJ2-7
d_call: TRBD2
cdr3_aa: CASSLGDYSYEQYF
cdr3_nt: TGTGCCAGCAGTCTCGGGGACTACTCCTACGAGCAGTACTTC